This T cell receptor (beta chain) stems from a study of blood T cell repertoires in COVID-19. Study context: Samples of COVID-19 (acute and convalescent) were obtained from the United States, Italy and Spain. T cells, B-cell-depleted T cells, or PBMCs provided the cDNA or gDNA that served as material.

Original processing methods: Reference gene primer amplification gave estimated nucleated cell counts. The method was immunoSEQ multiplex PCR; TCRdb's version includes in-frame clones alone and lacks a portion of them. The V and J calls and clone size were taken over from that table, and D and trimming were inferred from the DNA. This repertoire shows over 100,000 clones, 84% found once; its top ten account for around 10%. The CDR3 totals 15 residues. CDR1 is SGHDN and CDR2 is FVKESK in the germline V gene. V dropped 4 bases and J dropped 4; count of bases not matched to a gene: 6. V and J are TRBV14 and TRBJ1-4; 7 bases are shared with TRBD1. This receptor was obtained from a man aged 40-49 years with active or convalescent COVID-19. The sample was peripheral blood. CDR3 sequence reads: CASSPRQGGNEKLFF. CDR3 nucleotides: TGTGCCAGCAGCCCGCGACAGGGAGGTAATGAAAAACTGTTTTTT.